This T cell receptor (beta chain) originates from a study of brain T cells in children with intractable seizures. The length of the CDR3 is 15 residues. Germline CDR1 and CDR2: LGHNA and YSLEER. The trim removed 1 base at V and 2 bases at J, leaving 2 bases unmatched. Study-wide points: Absence of clones before surgery may stem from lower sequencing depth.

Sequencing was limited to surgery cases with top T cell transcript signatures in brain tissue. At least one anti-epileptic drug was given before surgery. Profiled with immunoSEQ multiplex PCR; TCRdb holds only in-frame clones, not every one. The sample contains about 110,000 clones, around 94% of which appear only once. With respect to this clone: Antigen unknown.

The source material was peripheral blood, sampled at surgery. The rearrangement joins TRBV4-3 to TRBJ2-3; 8 bases line up with TRBD2. The clonotype comes from a boy under two years old with hemimegalencephaly and intractable seizures. The CDR3 nucleotides read TGCGCCAGCAGCCAAGCGGGAGGGCCCACAGATACGCAGTATTTT. Its translation is CASSQAGGPTDTQYF.